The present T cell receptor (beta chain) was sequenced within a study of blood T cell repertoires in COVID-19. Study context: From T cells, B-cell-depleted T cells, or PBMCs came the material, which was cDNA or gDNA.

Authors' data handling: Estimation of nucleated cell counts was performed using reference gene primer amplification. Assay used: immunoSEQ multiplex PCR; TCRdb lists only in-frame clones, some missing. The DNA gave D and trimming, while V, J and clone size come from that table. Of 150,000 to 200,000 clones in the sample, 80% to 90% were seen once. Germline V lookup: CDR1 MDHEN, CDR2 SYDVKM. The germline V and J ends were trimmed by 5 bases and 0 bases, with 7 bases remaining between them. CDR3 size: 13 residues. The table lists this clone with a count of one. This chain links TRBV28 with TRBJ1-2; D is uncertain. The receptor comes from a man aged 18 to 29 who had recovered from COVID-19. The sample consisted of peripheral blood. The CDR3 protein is CASSPGPNYGYTF. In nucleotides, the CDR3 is TGTGCCAGCAGTCCAGGCCCTAACTATGGCTACACCTTC.